This TCR beta chain was identified in a study of cytomegalovirus exposure and HLA in healthy donors (dated by TCRdb to about 2017). For the study in its entirety: A later analysis indicated that the roughly 130 validation repertoires were generated on the platform also employed for the 650 to 850 repertoires of the first cohort. High-throughput TCR immunosequencing, statistical association of individual TCRs with disease status, and machine learning were combined to predict cytomegalovirus infection status. Along with the approximately 650-subject first cohort, a separate validation cohort of around 120 different subjects was used. The study aimed to test whether cataloging public T cell receptors could reveal signatures of past pathogen exposure.

The donors belonged to the validation cohort of 120 subjects, which was separate from the roughly 670-subject first cohort. The method behind the library was the immunoSEQ multiplex PCR assay. Concerning the study's data processing: A statistical classification framework was built for diagnosing cytomegalovirus status from the catalog of TCR beta chain sequences. The table was pulled from immuneACCESS by TCRdb, which kept in-frame rearrangements only. Such tables lose some clones; where checked, under half of the loss comes from unresolved V genes, and the rest has no known cause. The V and J calls and the clone size are those of that table, but D and trimming were determined from the DNA. Across this sample there are over 200,000 clones, with around four fifths seen only once. The ten most abundant clones make up roughly 5.7% of the sample. Taken from cysteine to phenylalanine, the CDR3 has 13 residues. Only the CDR3 part of the read is kept: 39 bases, read in frame from the first base. CDR1 and CDR2 are drawn from the germline V gene: MDHEN, SYDVKM. At the junction V is shortened by 6 bases and J by 7 bases; bases outside the gene matches: 9.

General study outcomes and caveats: The authors suggested that the approach could potentially be extended to other disease states and immunological phenotypes. Cytomegalovirus status was reported to be diagnosed by the classifier with high specificity and sensitivity in both the original and validation cohorts. While some public TCRs were present in many individuals, most TCR sequences turned up only very rarely across donors. A later analysis had no HLA typing for the validation cohort, so co-occurrence there was scored across all 130 or so repertoires. The study listed 170 or so TCR beta chains as associated with cytomegalovirus. A few of the identified cytomegalovirus-associated TCR beta chains were confirmed in vitro to be specific for cytomegalovirus antigens. A later analysis found that TCRs clustered in the first cohort also tended to co-occur in the roughly 120 validation repertoires, with 94% of cluster scores above 0.

In regard to this clone: Its antigen specificity is not known. Within one base of it there is no much larger clone, and no base qualities were kept.

The rearrangement joined TRBV28 to TRBJ2-7, with 7 bases aligning to TRBD2. The sequencing input was PBMCs. The source of this sequence is a woman younger than 30 in good health and CMV-seronegative. DNA sequence: TGTGCCAGCAGGTCTCGGATGGGAGGGGAGCAGTACTTC. This codes for CASRSRMGGEQYF.